Listed below are T cell receptor beta chains from one sample, sequenced in a study of blood T cells in healthy people across ages. MiXCR, applied by TCRdb to the 5' RACE reads, yields one record per CDR3 protein. The table lists roughly 930,000 distinct CDR3 sequences, around 48% of them singletons, with around an eighth in the top ten. Sequenced: blood. The receptors were gathered from a man aged 25-40 years in good health. Both conserved end residues are part of each CDR3. Each record gives: V gene, clone size, CDR3 length, D gene, J gene, CDR3 DNA, CDR3 protein. A D gene is named only where the DNA matches it firmly. For some rows the clone size is stated as once, few or many, or as a class when expanded; others skip it.

>TRBV9|many|15|TRBD1|TRBJ2-5
TGTGCCAGCAGCGTACAGACAGGGGTGGGAGAGACCCAGTACTTC
CASSVQTGVGETQYF
>TRBV6-2/TRBV6-3|.|12|.|TRBJ1-2
TGTGCCAGCAGACGCGACACCTATGGCTACACCTTC
CASRRDTYGYTF
>TRBV2|.|17|TRBD1|TRBJ2-3
TGTGCCAGCAGTGAACTACAGGGGAGACGAATGACAGATACGCAGTATTTT
CASSELQGRRMTDTQYF
>TRBV27|.|14|.|TRBJ1-2
TGTGCCAGCAGTTTATCGCCCTTGTTCAATGGCTACACCTTC
CASSLSPLFNGYTF
>TRBV4-1|few|15|.|TRBJ2-7
TGCGCCAGCAGCCAGCTACCTGGCAGGGCCCACGAGCAGTACTTC
CASSQLPGRAHEQYF
>TRBV12-3/TRBV12-4|.|15|.|TRBJ2-7
TGTGCCAGCAGTTTAGTACAGGGCGCCACCTACGAGCAGTACTTC
CASSLVQGATYEQYF
>TRBV3-1|.|16|TRBD2|TRBJ2-1
TGTGCCAGCAGCCAAGATGTTAGCGGGGTATACAATGAGCAGTTCTTC
CASSQDVSGVYNEQFF
>TRBV6-5|few|15|.|TRBJ2-3
TGTGCCAGCAGTTACTCCGTAGATCGCACAGATACGCAGTATTTT
CASSYSVDRTDTQYF
>TRBV7-2|once|12|.|TRBJ2-3
TGTGCCAGCAGCTTAAGGACGAATACGCAGTATTTT
CASSLRTNTQYF
>TRBV6-5|.|15|TRBD1|TRBJ1-2
TGTGCCAGCAGTCCTCCGGGACAGGGGTTCTATGGCTACACCTTC
CASSPPGQGFYGYTF
>TRBV12-5|.|12|.|TRBJ1-2
TGTGCTAGTGGTTTGAAAGGGCATGGCTACACCTTC
CASGLKGHGYTF
>TRBV11-1|few|15|TRBD2|TRBJ2-1
TGTGCCAGCAGCCCTTCACGGGGGGGGGCCTCCGAGCAGTTCTTC
CASSPSRGGASEQFF
>TRBV10-3|few|13|.|TRBJ2-3
TGTGCCATCAGTGATTCGAGCACAGATACGCAGTATTTT
CAISDSSTDTQYF
>TRBV24-1|.|14|.|TRBJ2-1
TGTGCCACCAGTGATTTGACCGGGACATTGGAGCAGTTCTTC
CATSDLTGTLEQFF
>TRBV4-1|.|16|.|TRBJ1-2
TGCGCCAGCAGCCAAGTTGGGTCGGGGAGGGGCCCGGGCTACACCTTC
CASSQVGSGRGPGYTF
>TRBV7-9|few|15|.|TRBJ2-5
TGTGCCAGCAGTTCCACGACAGGCCATCAAGAGACCCAGTACTTC
CASSSTTGHQETQYF
>TRBV20-1|.|17|TRBD2|TRBJ2-1
TGCAGTGCTCCCGCGCTTGGGGGAGCGGGGGGCTACAATGAGCAGTTCTTC
CSAPALGGAGGYNEQFF
>TRBV4-3|few|17|TRBD2|TRBJ2-1
TGCGCCAGCAGCCAAGATTCGACTAGCGGGGGGGCAGGGGAGCAGTTCTTC
CASSQDSTSGGAGEQFF
>TRBV20-1|few|13|TRBD1|TRBJ1-2
TGCAGTGCTGCGCCCGGGACAGGTTATGACTACACCTTC
CSAAPGTGYDYTF
>TRBV2|.|15|.|TRBJ2-7
TGTGCCAGCAGCACGACACAAGGACCTACCTACGAGCAGTACTTC
CASSTTQGPTYEQYF
>TRBV4-3|few|14|.|TRBJ1-1
TGCGCCAGCAGCCAAGAACGAAGTGGCACTGAAGCTTTCTTT
CASSQERSGTEAFF
>TRBV7-3|few|14|TRBD2|TRBJ2-1
TGTGCCAGCAGCTTAGGGACTAGCCCCCATGAGCAGTTCTTC
CASSLGTSPHEQFF
>TRBV6-1|.|15|.|TRBJ1-1
TGTGCCAGCAGTGAATTGTCTAACGAGAACACTGAAGCTTTCTTT
CASSELSNENTEAFF
>TRBV5-6|.|14|.|TRBJ2-1
TGTGCCAGCAGCTTTATTACGCTAAGCAATGAGCAGTTCTTC
CASSFITLSNEQFF
>TRBV30|.|14|.|TRBJ2-1
TGTGCCTGGAATCAGGGGGGGCCGGGGAAGGAGCAGTTCTTC
CAWNQGGPGKEQFF
>TRBV6-6|.|16|.|TRBJ1-2
TGTGCCAGCAGTTACTCTGTGCAGGGTCAAACCGGTGGCTACACCTTC
CASSYSVQGQTGGYTF
>TRBV7-7|few|15|TRBD1|TRBJ2-7
TGTGCTAGCAGCTTAGGACAGGGGGCGCAGAACGAGCAGTACTTC
CASSLGQGAQNEQYF
>TRBV4-1|few|15|.|TRBJ1-1
TGCGCCAGCAGCCAAGACCCAGGGACCAGTCTTGAAGCTTTCTTT
CASSQDPGTSLEAFF
>TRBV24-1|.|15|TRBD1|TRBJ2-3
TGTGCCACCAGTCGCCGGGACAGGATCACAGATACGCAGTATTTT
CATSRRDRITDTQYF
>TRBV12-3/TRBV12-4|many|13|TRBD1|TRBJ1-2
TGTGCCAGCAGTCCGGACAGGGTCTATGGCTACACCTTC
CASSPDRVYGYTF
>TRBV3-1|few|15|.|TRBJ2-1
TGTGCCAGCAGCCAAGACCAGGGAGGTTTCGATGAGCAGTTCTTC
CASSQDQGGFDEQFF
>TRBV25-1|.|15|.|TRBJ1-4
TGTGCCAGCAGTGAATCGTACCTGACTAATGAAAAACTGTTTTTT
CASSESYLTNEKLFF
>TRBV5-1|once|14|TRBD1|TRBJ1-4
TGCGCCAGCAGCCCCGGGACAGCGGATGAAAAACTGTTTTTT
CASSPGTADEKLFF
>TRBV7-2|few|14|.|TRBJ2-7
TGTGCCAGCAGCTTAGTGCGGGGTACCTACGAGCAGTACTTC
CASSLVRGTYEQYF
>TRBV5-1|.|15|TRBD1|TRBJ2-1
TGCGCCAGCAGCTTGCTTAGGGGACAGGGGAATGAGCAGTTCTTC
CASSLLRGQGNEQFF
>TRBV7-2|many|12|.|TRBJ2-7
TGTGCCAGCAGCTTCGGAGGAAGCGAGCAGTACTTC
CASSFGGSEQYF
>TRBV7-2|.|14|.|TRBJ2-3
TGTGCCAGCAGCAGACGACTACGCACAGATACGCAGTATTTT
CASSRRLRTDTQYF
>TRBV27|.|14|.|TRBJ1-1
TGTGCCAGCATAAATCGACCCGGCGGCACTGAAGCTTTCTTT
CASINRPGGTEAFF
>TRBV3-1|once|18|.|TRBJ2-7
TGTGCCAGCAGCCCGGACAGAGCCGCACTGATTAGCTCCTACGAGCAGTACTTC
CASSPDRAALISSYEQYF
>TRBV12-3/TRBV12-4|.|14|TRBD1|TRBJ2-5
TGTGCCAGCAGTGAGACAGGGGGCTGGGAGACCCAGTACTTC
CASSETGGWETQYF
>TRBV24-1|once|13|.|TRBJ1-2
TGTGCCACCAGTGATTCCCGAAACGGGGGCTACACCTTC
CATSDSRNGGYTF
>TRBV7-2|.|17|TRBD2|TRBJ2-3
TGTGCCAGCAGCTTAGAGGCTGCAGCGGGGGGGCGAGATACGCAGTATTTT
CASSLEAAAGGRDTQYF
>TRBV4-3|.|15|TRBD1|TRBJ2-7
TGCGCCAGCAGCCGCTGGGACAGGGACGCCTACGAGCAGTACTTC
CASSRWDRDAYEQYF
>TRBV7-2|few|16|TRBD1|TRBJ2-3
TGTGCCAGCAGCTTAGCTGGGACAGGGGGCGCAGATACGCAGTATTTT
CASSLAGTGGADTQYF
>TRBV20-1|.|15|.|TRBJ2-3
TGCAGTGCCGCCCCCAACAGGCAAGCTGGAGATACGCAGTATTTT
CSAAPNRQAGDTQYF
>TRBV4-1|.|13|TRBD1|TRBJ2-7
TGCGCCAGCAGCCAAACAGGGGGTCACGAGCAGTACTTC
CASSQTGGHEQYF